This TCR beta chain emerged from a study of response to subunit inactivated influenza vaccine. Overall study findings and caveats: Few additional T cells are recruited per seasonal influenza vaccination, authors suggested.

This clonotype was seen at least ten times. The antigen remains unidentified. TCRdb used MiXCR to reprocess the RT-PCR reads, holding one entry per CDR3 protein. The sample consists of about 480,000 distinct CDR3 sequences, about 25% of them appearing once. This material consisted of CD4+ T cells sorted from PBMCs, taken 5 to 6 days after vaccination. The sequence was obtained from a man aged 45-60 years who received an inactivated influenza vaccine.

CDR3 residues: CASSPVRTGELFF. The DNA for the CDR3 is TGTGCCAGCAGCCCAGTTCGGACCGGGGAGCTGTTTTTT. This chain connects TRBV5-5 to TRBJ2-2; no clear D gene. V dropped 4 bases and J dropped 5 bases, with 9 bases sitting between them. The CDR3 runs to 13 residues. Germline V gene lookup returns CDR1 SGHKS and CDR2 YYEKEE (reference sequence).